These 13 T cell receptor beta chains originate from one sample sequenced in a study of tumor and adjacent non-tumor tissue in lung cancer. RNA was extracted from bulk tissue without any cell sorting. TCRbeta libraries were built with three rounds of nested PCR, modified from ARM-PCR. TCRdb re-called the multiplex PCR reads with MiXCR, one entry per CDR3 protein. This table holds roughly 200,000 distinct CDR3 sequences, 71% found once. Specimen: lung tumor tissue. These receptors were collected from a man aged 60-69 years with non-small cell lung cancer.

In the case of this clonotype: At one boundary the junction diverges from the germline segment, which might be a read error. The V and J genes are TRBV11-2 and TRBJ2-5; TRBD1 is a possible D gene (5 bases). CDR3 size: 14 residues. Germline V gene data show CDR1 as SGHAT and CDR2 as FQNNGV. The CDR3: CASSIGQGRETEYF. The CDR3 nucleotides are TGTGCCAGCAGCATCGGACAAGGGCGAGAGACCGAGTATTTC.

Concerning this clonotype: This may be a read error: a much more frequent sequence differs by one nucleotide. This rearrangement joins TRBV5-1 to TRBJ2-5; 9 bases fit TRBD2. Germline V lookup: CDR1 SGHRS, CDR2 YFSETQ. This CDR3 is 16 amino acids long. The CDR3 region is CATSYRGGGAGETQYF. CDR3 coding DNA: TGCGCCACCAGCTACCGCGGGGGGGGGGCCGGAGAGACCCAGTACTTC.

This clonotype was seen just once. This chain uses TRBV6-1 with TRBJ1-5, with D tentatively TRBD1 (6 bases). From germline, CDR1 is MNHNS and CDR2 SASEGT. The CDR3 covers 15 residues. V was clipped by 7 bases and J by 6 bases, with 19 bases between them. In DNA form, the CDR3 reads TGTGCCAGCAATGCACAACCCGGGGGCAGTCAGCCCCAGCATTTT. It translates to CASNAQPGGSQPQHF.

Turning to this clonotype: A much larger clonotype is one base distant, so this may be a read error. The chain recombines TRBV30 with TRBJ1-3; possibly TRBD1 for D (5 bases). Germline V gene data show CDR1 as GTSNPN and CDR2 as SVGIG (reference sequence). This CDR3 has 12 amino acids. CDR3 loop: CVWGTDGNTIYF. Written as DNA, the CDR3 is TGTGTCTGGGGGACGGACGGAAACACCATATATTTT.

This clonotype was observed a few times. The CDR3 sequence: CASNPSLAGGTYNEQFF. The CDR3 DNA reads TGTGCCAGCAACCCCTCTCTAGCGGGGGGAACCTACAATGAGCAGTTCTTC. The chain carries TRBV11-2 and TRBJ2-1; 11 positions match TRBD2. V lost 7 bases to trimming and J lost 2 bases; unmatched junction nucleotides: 10. The CDR3 contains 17 residues. The germline V gene encodes CDR1 SGHAT and CDR2 FQNNGV.

DNA of the CDR3: TGTGCCAGCAGCTTAGCGACTAGCGGGAGTGTGAAGACCGGGGAGCTGTTTTTT. The encoded protein is CASSLATSGSVKTGELFF. The chain is built from TRBV11-3 and TRBJ2-2, with TRBD2 matching 12 bases. The V gene end was trimmed by 1 base and the J gene end by 5 bases; junction bases not matched to a gene: 8. Germline-derived CDR1 and CDR2 are SGHNT and YENEEA. The length of the CDR3 is 18 residues.

This clonotype was recorded once. A single base separates this from a much larger clone, so it may be a read error. The CDR3 sequence is CSLAGCTDTQYF. CDR3 bases: TGCAGTCTAGCGGGGTGCACAGATACGCAGTATTTT. The chain uses TRBV20-1 and TRBJ2-3; 9 bases fit TRBD2. V dropped 8 bases and J dropped 1; count of bases not matched to a gene: 1. CDR1 is DFQATT and CDR2 is SNEGSKA in the germline V gene (reference sequence). There are 12 residues in the CDR3.

This chain's CDR3 is CSARPETGRAGAEAFF. The CDR3 DNA reads TGCAGTGCTAGACCAGAGACAGGCCGGGCAGGGGCTGAAGCTTTCTTT. The rearrangement joins TRBV20-1 to TRBJ1-1, with D possibly matching TRBD1 (6 bases). Trimming pared 2 bases from V and 6 bases from J, leaving 22 bases between. The CDR3 runs to 16 residues. Germline CDR1 reads DFQATT; CDR2 reads SNEGSKA (reference sequence).

DNA of the CDR3: TGCAGTGTGGAGGGGGAATCGGGCCTGGGGGCTTTCTTT. Translating it yields CSVEGESGLGAFF. The chain is built from TRBV20-1 and TRBJ1-1; a possible D gene is TRBD1 (6 bases). The CDR3 is 13 residues long. Trimming pared 7 bases from V and 11 bases from J, leaving 23 bases between. The germline V gene encodes CDR1 DFQATT and CDR2 SNEGSKA (reference sequence).

V usage is TRBV20-1 and J usage is TRBJ1-2; a weak D match, TRBD1 (6 bases). With 7 bases removed from V and 8 bases from J, the gap between germline ends came to 26 bases. Per germline, CDR1 DFQATT and CDR2 SNEGSKA (reference sequence). CDR3 length equals 15 residues. CDR3 nucleotide sequence: TGCAGTGTACCTGAGGGGGTACGGGAATTAGGAGGCTACACCTTC. Translating gives CSVPEGVRELGGYTF.

This clonotype was picked up one time. This chain uses TRBV6-5 with TRBJ2-1, with a weak D call TRBD1 (5 bases). Per germline, CDR1 MNHEY and CDR2 SVGAGI. The CDR3 spans 14 residues. The CDR3 coding sequence is TGTGTCGGCATCTCGCAAGGGGTGGGCAATGAGCAGTTCTTC. It encodes CVGISQGVGNEQFF.

This clonotype was recorded once. Possible read error: a much larger clone is one base away. V is TRBV5-6 and J is TRBJ2-1; perhaps TRBD2 as D (5 bases). The ends were cut back, 0 bases at V and 4 bases at J, with 14 bases in the middle. Germline CDR1 is SGHDT and CDR2 is YYEEEE. The CDR3 has 16 residues. The CDR3 spells CASSLDEGEIYNEQFF. CDR3 sequence (DNA): TGTGCCAGCAGCTTGGATGAGGGAGAAATATACAATGAGCAGTTCTTC.

Worth noting for this clonotype: This may stem from a read error, because a much larger clone lies one nucleotide away. The V and J genes are TRBV4-3 and TRBJ1-5; D remains unclear. V was pared by 0 bases and J by 11 bases, with 11 bases between. This CDR3 comprises 13 residues. Germline lookup yields CDR1 LGHNA and CDR2 YSLEER. This CDR3 reads CASSQDFRQAQHF. The CDR3 DNA sequence: TGCGCCAGCAGCCAAGATTTCAGGCAGGCCCAGCATTTT.